Listed below are T cell receptor beta chains from one sample, sequenced in a study of blood T cell repertoires in COVID-19. Libraries were prepared by immunoSEQ multiplex PCR; TCRdb keeps only in-frame clonotypes and omits some of them. The sample carries tens of thousands of clones, 82% recorded once. The specimen sequenced was peripheral blood. The receptors come from a woman in her sixties with acute or convalescent COVID-19. Both conserved end residues are part of each CDR3. Each record gives: CDR3 length, D gene, V gene, J gene, clone size, CDR3 DNA, CDR3 protein. A D gene is named only where the DNA matches it firmly. The size field is filled for only some rows; it gives once, few, many or a size class.

15	NA	TRBV18	TRBJ1-6	NA	TGTGCCAGCTCACCAATATCGGGGGGCGACTCACCCCTCCACTTT	CASSPISGGDSPLHF
15	NA	TRBV23-1	TRBJ1-6	NA	TGCGCCAGCACCTACGGGAGCTCCTATAATTCACCCCTCCACTTT	CASTYGSSYNSPLHF
15	TRBD1	TRBV14	TRBJ1-2	NA	TGTGCCAGCAGCCAAGGAACAGGGGCCAGCTATGGCTACACCTTC	CASSQGTGASYGYTF
15	NA	TRBV4-3	TRBJ1-5	NA	TGCGCCAGCAGCCAGGACTACAGCGAATTAGAGCCCCAGCATTTT	CASSQDYSELEPQHF
11	NA	TRBV2	TRBJ2-1	NA	TGTGCCAGCCGAGCAGGGAATGAGCAGTTCTTC	CASRAGNEQFF
13	NA	TRBV27	TRBJ1-1	NA	TGTGCCAGCAGTTCTATTGGGAGCACTGAAGCTTTCTTT	CASSSIGSTEAFF
13	TRBD1	TRBV10-2	TRBJ1-2	NA	TGCGCCAGCAGGGACAGGGGCTCCTATGGCTACACCTTC	CASRDRGSYGYTF
14	NA	TRBV6-1	TRBJ1-5	NA	TGTGCCAGCAGTGAACAGGGGTGGGTGAGGCCCCAGCATTTT	CASSEQGWVRPQHF
16	TRBD1	TRBV5-4	TRBJ2-3	once	TGTGCCAGCAGCCCGGGTGGGACAGGCCTTACAGATACGCAGTATTTT	CASSPGGTGLTDTQYF
12	NA	TRBV18	TRBJ2-5	NA	TGTGCCAGCTCACCTACAGGGGAGACCCAGTACTTC	CASSPTGETQYF
18	TRBD1	TRBV19	TRBJ1-3	NA	TGTGCCAGTAGTATAGACCCCGGACAGGGAAGGCCTGGAAACACCATATATTTT	CASSIDPGQGRPGNTIYF
16	TRBD1	TRBV7-6	TRBJ1-2	NA	TGTGCCAGCAGCTTAGTGGGGGACAGTTCTAACTATGGCTACACCTTC	CASSLVGDSSNYGYTF
13	NA	TRBV6-1	TRBJ1-2	NA	TGTGCCAGCAGTGAACCCCGGACTGGTGGCTACACCTTC	CASSEPRTGGYTF
14	NA	TRBV27	TRBJ1-1	few	TGTGCCAGCAGTCTAAAAAGCGGGGGCACTGAAGCTTTCTTT	CASSLKSGGTEAFF
12	NA	TRBV3-1/TRBV3-2	TRBJ2-5	few	TGTGCCAGCAGCGGGGAGGTAGGGACCCAGTACTTC	CASSGEVGTQYF
17	TRBD2	TRBV7-9	TRBJ2-3	NA	TGTGCCAGCAGCTCAACCCCGCTAGCGGGGGTCCCAGATACGCAGTATTTT	CASSSTPLAGVPDTQYF
16	TRBD2	TRBV7-6	TRBJ2-1	NA	TGTGCCAGCAGCTCCCCTATTAGCGGGGGCTACAATGAGCAGTTCTTC	CASSSPISGGYNEQFF
14	NA	TRBV7-8	TRBJ2-7	NA	TGTGCCAGCAGCTTCCAGGCTGGGACAATCGAGCAGTACTTC	CASSFQAGTIEQYF
14	NA	TRBV15	TRBJ1-4	NA	TGTGCCACCAGCAGGGGCACGGAAGATGAAAAACTGTTTTTT	CATSRGTEDEKLFF
16	NA	TRBV7-9	TRBJ2-2	NA	TGTGCCAGCAGACGAGACAGGATTTTTGTGACCGGGGAGCTGTTTTTT	CASRRDRIFVTGELFF
14	NA	TRBV30	TRBJ1-1	few	TGTGCCTGGAGTGTCGTCAGGGGGAACACTGAAGCTTTCTTT	CAWSVVRGNTEAFF
13	NA	TRBV29-1	TRBJ1-2	NA	TGCAGCGCTTTTAATACTGCTGGGCAGGACTACACCTTC	CSAFNTAGQDYTF
20	TRBD2	TRBV24-1	TRBJ2-1	NA	TGTGCCACCAGTGGCCCAGATGATAGACTAGCGGGGGGCCACTACAATGAGCAGTTCTTC	CATSGPDDRLAGGHYNEQFF
16	TRBD2	TRBV4-1	TRBJ2-3	NA	TGCGCCAGCAGCCAAATGGTAGCTAGCGGGACAGATACGCAGTATTTT	CASSQMVASGTDTQYF
15	TRBD2	TRBV7-2	TRBJ2-7	NA	TGTGCCAGCAGCATCCATAGCGGGGGGGCCTACGAGCAGTACTTC	CASSIHSGGAYEQYF
14	TRBD2	TRBV27	TRBJ2-3	NA	TGTGCCAGCAGTTTGGCTAGCGGAACAGATACGCAGTATTTT	CASSLASGTDTQYF
15	NA	TRBV5-4	TRBJ1-3	NA	TGTGCCAGCAGCCGGGACACTTACTCTGGAAACACCATATATTTT	CASSRDTYSGNTIYF
20	NA	TRBV21-1	TRBJ1-2	NA	TGTGCCAGCAGCAAAGGCGAAAGAAAGGACAGGGGACCCTTTTTCTATGGCTACACCTTC	CASSKGERKDRGPFFYGYTF
12	TRBD1	TRBV29-1	TRBJ1-1	few	TGCAGCGTCCGGACAGGTTCCACTGAAGCTTTCTTT	CSVRTGSTEAFF
15	TRBD1	TRBV3-1/TRBV3-2	TRBJ2-7	NA	TGTGCCAGCAGCGGCCGGACAGGGATAACCTACGAGCAGTACTTC	CASSGRTGITYEQYF
13	NA	TRBV29-1	TRBJ1-5	NA	TGCAGCTTTTACCGGGGAGGGGCACAGCCCCAGCATTTT	CSFYRGGAQPQHF
13	NA	TRBV19	TRBJ1-2	NA	TGTGCCAGTAGTCCCCCACAGGGATATGGCTACACCTTC	CASSPPQGYGYTF
14	TRBD1	TRBV27	TRBJ2-7	NA	TGTGCCAGCAGTCGGGGACAGGGCGGCAGCGAGCAGTACTTC	CASSRGQGGSEQYF
16	TRBD1	TRBV7-9	TRBJ1-2	NA	TGTGCCAGCAGCTCAGACCGACAGGGGGGATCTTATGGCTACACCTTC	CASSSDRQGGSYGYTF
18	TRBD2	TRBV7-2	TRBJ2-3	NA	TGTGCCAGCAGCTTACAAAGACTAGCGGGGACTAGCACAGATACGCAGTATTTT	CASSLQRLAGTSTDTQYF
16	TRBD2	TRBV9	TRBJ2-5	NA	TGTGCCAGCAGCGCCGGGGGCGGGGGGGCAGTAGAGACCCAGTACTTC	CASSAGGGGAVETQYF
13	NA	TRBV14	TRBJ2-3	NA	TGTGCCAGCAGCCAAGATCTCGCAGATACGCAGTATTTT	CASSQDLADTQYF
14	NA	TRBV5-1	TRBJ1-2	few	TGCGCCAGCAGCACCGGACAATCGGTTTATGGCTACACCTTC	CASSTGQSVYGYTF
15	TRBD1	TRBV5-4	TRBJ1-4	NA	TGTGCCAGCAGCGTTAGGACAGGGCCGGACGAAAAACTGTTTTTT	CASSVRTGPDEKLFF
14	TRBD1	TRBV6-5	TRBJ1-3	NA	TGTGCCAGCAACTTCGACAGGGCCGGAAACACCATATATTTT	CASNFDRAGNTIYF
15	TRBD1	TRBV14	TRBJ1-1	NA	TGTGCCAGCACTGCCTCGGACAGGGGGCTTAATGAAGCTTTCTTT	CASTASDRGLNEAFF
15	TRBD2	TRBV11-2	TRBJ2-5	NA	TGTGCCAGCAGCTTAGCCGCGGGGGGACAAGAGACCCAGTACTTC	CASSLAAGGQETQYF
15	NA	TRBV6-5	TRBJ2-1	NA	TGTGCCAGCACCTCAGCCTTGGCAGGGGACAATGAGCAGTTCTTC	CASTSALAGDNEQFF
13	NA	TRBV5-1	TRBJ1-2	NA	TGCGCCAGCAGCTTTCCGGGAACTGCTGGCTACACCTTC	CASSFPGTAGYTF
15	NA	TRBV5-1	TRBJ2-6	NA	TGCGCCAGCAGCTTGGTATCTTCTGGGGCCAACGTCCTGACTTTC	CASSLVSSGANVLTF
14	NA	TRBV27	TRBJ1-2	few	TGTGCCAGCAGTTTTAGTTGGGGCGATCGTGGCTACACCTTC	CASSFSWGDRGYTF
15	TRBD1	TRBV14	TRBJ2-1	NA	TGTGCCAGCAGCCAAGTTCCAGGGGGCCACAATGAGCAGTTCTTC	CASSQVPGGHNEQFF
17	TRBD1	TRBV5-1	TRBJ2-7	NA	TGCGCCAGCAGCTTGGAAGGGACAGCTAAGGGGACCTACGAGCAGTACTTC	CASSLEGTAKGTYEQYF
13	NA	TRBV30	TRBJ2-7	NA	TGTGCCTGGAGTATCCGGAGCTCCTACGAGCAGTACTTC	CAWSIRSSYEQYF
14	NA	TRBV6-1	TRBJ1-6	once	TGTGCCAGCAGTGAAAGGATAGGAGACTCACCCCTCCACTTT	CASSERIGDSPLHF
16	NA	TRBV10-3	TRBJ1-6	NA	TGTGCCAGCAACGGGGTCCACCAGTCCTATAATTCACCCCTCCACTTT	CASNGVHQSYNSPLHF